The 2 T cell receptor beta chains below all came from one sample that was sequenced in a study of vaccination and CD4 T cells after COVID-19. Sequence data for DNA of cultured CD4+ T cells were generated by the Oncomine TCR Beta short-read assay. TCRdb reprocessed the PCR reads via MiXCR and lists one record per CDR3 protein. The table has approximately 17,000 distinct CDR3 sequences, around 56% seen once. Documented treatment: 10-day PBMC culture with coronavirus spike peptide pools or control peptides (ViraFEST assay). These receptors are not linked to any known antigen. The sequencing sample was made of CD4+ T cells from blood, cultured in vitro. These receptors were taken from a human donor who had recovered from COVID-19.

This clonotype was recorded a few times. The chain has TRBV4-1 and TRBJ2-5; 10 nucleotides match TRBD2. Germline assignment: CDR1 MGHRA and CDR2 YSYEKL. J was trimmed by 5 bases and V by 2 bases; bases with no gene match: 8. This CDR3 contains 16 residues. The CDR3 spells CASSQRASGRAETQYF. The CDR3 DNA is TGCGCCAGCAGCCAACGGGCTAGCGGGAGAGCGGAGACCCAGTACTTC.

This sequence joins TRBV4-2 and TRBJ2-7; TRBD2 agrees at 10 bases. CDR1 is LGHNA and CDR2 is YNFKEQ in the germline V gene. Trimming took 4 bases from V and 6 from J; bases not matched to a gene: 12. The CDR3 has 16 amino acids. The CDR3 DNA is TGTGCCAGCAGCCCAGCGTTAGCGGGAGGTCGGGGCGAGCAGTACTTC. Amino acid sequence: CASSPALAGGRGEQYF.